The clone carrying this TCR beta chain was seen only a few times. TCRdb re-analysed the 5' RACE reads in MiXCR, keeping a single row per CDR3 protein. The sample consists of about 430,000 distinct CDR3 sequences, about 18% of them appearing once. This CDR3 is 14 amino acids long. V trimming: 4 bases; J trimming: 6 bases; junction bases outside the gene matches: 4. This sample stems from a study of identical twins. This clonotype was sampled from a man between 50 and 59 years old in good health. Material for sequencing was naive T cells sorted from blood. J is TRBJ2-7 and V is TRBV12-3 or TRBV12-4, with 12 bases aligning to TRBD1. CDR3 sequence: CASSYGTGGLEQYF. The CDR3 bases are TGTGCCAGCAGTTACGGGACAGGGGGCCTCGAGCAGTACTTC.